The 27 T cell receptor beta chains in this list originate from one sample, sequenced in a study of PD-L1 blockade in urothelial cancer. Stated time point: pretreatment peripheral blood. Clones were read by immunoSEQ multiplex PCR, and TCRdb kept only the in-frame ones, dropping some. The profile covers roughly 55,000 clones, with 70% to 90% appearing a single time and over 20% taken by the ten largest. The source was PBMCs, collected around atezolizumab (anti-PD-L1) treatment. The source is a man between 60 and 70 years old with urothelial cancer.

The chain couples TRBV5-4 to TRBJ2-5; possibly TRBD1 for D (6 bases). Trimming cost V 2 bases and J 3 bases, with 14 bases left between them. This CDR3 is 15 amino acids long. The V gene's germline CDR1 is SGHNT and CDR2 YYREEE (reference sequence). In DNA form, the CDR3 reads TGTGCCAGCAGCTTATCGGCAGGGGTTAAAGAGACCCAGTACTTC. It is translated as CASSLSAGVKETQYF.

This chain uses TRBV5-8 with TRBJ2-5; D might be TRBD1 (5 bases). Trimming cost V 6 bases and J 4 bases, with 16 bases left between them. Germline CDR1 is SGHTS and CDR2 is YDEGEE. The CDR3 has 14 residues. The CDR3 sequence is CASIPWGLRETQYF. CDR3 coding DNA: TGTGCCAGCATCCCCTGGGGCTTGAGAGAGACCCAGTACTTC. Combining the CDR3 with reference TRBV5-8 and TRBJ2-5 gives the whole variable domain EAGVTQSPTHLIKTRGQQATLRCSPISGHTSVYWYQQALGLGLQFLLWYDEGEERNRGNFPPRFSGRQFPNYSSELNVNALELEDSALYLCASIPWGLRETQYFGPGTRLLVL.

The gene calls are TRBV30 and TRBJ1-6; 7 bases fit TRBD1. The CDR3 runs to 13 residues. Trimming removed 4 bases from V and 5 bases from J; junction bases left unmatched: 2. Germline-derived CDR1 and CDR2 are GTSNPN and SVGIG (reference sequence). The CDR3 protein is CAWKGTDNSPLHF. The CDR3, as DNA: TGTGCCTGGAAGGGGACAGATAATTCACCCCTCCACTTT.

The chain recombines TRBV19 with TRBJ1-2; TRBD1 might be the D (6 bases). Trimming stripped 4 bases from V and 3 bases from J, with 18 bases between. The CDR3 consists of 16 residues. CDR1 is LNHDA, CDR2 SQIVND, per germline (reference sequence). CDR3 protein: CASSKPGTLGDYGYTF. The DNA of the CDR3 is TGTGCCAGTAGTAAACCCGGGACACTTGGTGACTATGGCTACACCTTC. Using reference TRBV19 and TRBJ1-2 for the parts outside the CDR3, the full variable domain is DGGITQSPKYLFRKEGQNVTLSCEQNLNHDAMYWYRQDPGQGLRLIYYSQIVNDFQKGDIAEGYSVSREKKESFPLTVTSAQKNPTAFYLCASSKPGTLGDYGYTFGSGTRLTVV.

DNA for the CDR3: TGTGCCAGCAGTGACCTGACAGGGCGGGCTAACTATGGCTACACCTTC. Translated, it gives CASSDLTGRANYGYTF. The chain uses TRBV6-1 and TRBJ1-2, with 7 bases matching TRBD1. The trim removed 3 bases at V and 0 bases at J, leaving 7 bases unmatched. The CDR3 is 16 amino acids. Germline assignment: CDR1 MNHNS and CDR2 SASEGT.

This clone has a handful of counts. The genes are TRBV9 and TRBJ2-2; a weak D match, TRBD1 (6 bases). This CDR3 comprises 15 residues. V was shortened by 7 bases and J by 8 bases, with 21 bases between the two germline ends. Germline loops: CDR1 SGDLS, CDR2 YYNGEE. Here the CDR3 reads CASGRDTGSYGELFF. Here the CDR3 DNA reads TGTGCCAGCGGACGGGACACAGGTTCTTATGGGGAGCTGTTTTTT. The whole variable domain, remainder taken from reference TRBV9 and TRBJ2-2, is DSGVTQTPKHLITATGQRVTLRCSPRSGDLSVYWYQQSLDQGLQFLIQYYNGEERAKGNILERFSAQQFPDLHSELNLSSLELGDSALYFCASGRDTGSYGELFFGEGSRLTVL.

The rearrangement uses TRBV30 and TRBJ2-7; D is possibly TRBD1 (5 bases). V dropped 2 bases and J dropped 7 bases, with 15 bases sitting between them. Germline V lookup: CDR1 GTSNPN, CDR2 SVGIG (reference sequence). CDR3 length: 13 residues. This CDR3 reads CAWSPKGVGEQYF. The CDR3 DNA follows: TGTGCCTGGAGTCCGAAAGGGGTGGGGGAGCAGTACTTC.

The V call is TRBV2, the J call TRBJ1-5; D might be TRBD1 (5 bases). Germline CDR1 reads SNHLY; CDR2 reads FYNNEI. The CDR3 runs 17 residues. The germline V and J ends were trimmed by 0 bases and 4 bases, with 16 bases remaining between them. The CDR3 protein is CASSEAAGTWANQPQHF. As DNA, the CDR3 is TGTGCCAGCAGTGAAGCGGCGGGGACGTGGGCGAATCAGCCCCAGCATTTT.

The J gene is TRBJ1-2, the V gene TRBV18; 9 nucleotides align to TRBD1. Trimming cost V 3 bases and J 5 bases; bases outside gene matches: 7. The CDR3 consists of 15 residues. Germline assignment: CDR1 KGHSH and CDR2 LQKENI. The CDR3 coding sequence is TGTGCCAGCTCACCCTCCGGGACAGGGAGGTATGGCTACACCTTC. It codes for CASSPSGTGRYGYTF.

The CDR3 loop is CASSSGSSYEQYF. The CDR3 DNA sequence: TGCGCCAGCAGTTCCGGGAGCTCCTACGAGCAGTACTTC. V usage is TRBV5-1 and J usage is TRBJ2-7; the D gene is possibly TRBD2 (6 bases). The CDR3 length is 13 residues. Germline CDR1 and CDR2: SGHRS and YFSETQ. Trimming took off 5 bases at V and 0 bases at J, with 9 bases between the two ends. Together with reference TRBV5-1 and TRBJ2-7, the CDR3 gives the full variable domain: KAGVTQTPRYLIKTRGQQVTLSCSPISGHRSVSWYQQTPGQGLQFLFEYFSETQRNKGNFPGRFSGRQFSNSRSEMNVSTLELGDSALYLCASSSGSSYEQYFGPGTRLTVT.

The rearrangement joins TRBV25-1 to TRBJ2-2; D is undetermined. Germline V gene lookup returns CDR1 MGHDK and CDR2 SYGVNS. V shed 7 bases and J shed 0 bases, with 9 bases lying between them. The CDR3 contains 14 residues. This CDR3 is CASNGDPNTGELFF. The CDR3 DNA follows: TGTGCCAGCAACGGTGATCCGAACACCGGGGAGCTGTTTTTT.

V gene TRBV19 combines with J gene TRBJ2-3; TRBD2 might be the D (5 bases). CDR1 is LNHDA, CDR2 SQIVND, per germline (reference sequence). Trimming pared 2 bases from V and 3 bases from J, leaving 9 bases between. CDR3 length: 14 residues. CDR3 DNA sequence: TGTGCCAGTAGTATACTAGGACTGACAGATACGCAGTATTTT. This codes for CASSILGLTDTQYF.

This clone was seen a single time. This sequence joins TRBV6-6 and TRBJ1-1, with TRBD1 matching 7 bases. There are 13 residues in the CDR3. The ends lost 6 bases at V and 7 bases at J; junction bases unmatched: 8. Germline CDR1 MNHNY, CDR2 SVGAGI (reference sequence). The chain's CDR3 is CASSHRDSYEAFF. In nucleotides, the CDR3 is TGTGCCAGCAGCCACCGGGACAGCTATGAAGCTTTCTTT.

The gene calls are TRBV11-2 and TRBJ2-1; D might be TRBD1 (5 bases). The CDR3 has 15 residues. Trimming pared 1 base from V and 8 bases from J, leaving 15 bases between. Germline assignment: CDR1 SGHAT and CDR2 FQNNGV. The CDR3 bases are TGTGCCAGCAGCTTAGCTAAAGGGGTTGGCGATGAGCAGTTCTTC. Its protein product is CASSLAKGVGDEQFF. Supplemented by reference TRBV11-2 and TRBJ2-1, the full variable domain reads EAGVAQSPRYKIIEKRQSVAFWCNPISGHATLYWYQQILGQGPKLLIQFQNNGVVDDSQLPKDRFSAERLKGVDSTLKIQPAKLEDSAVYLCASSLAKGVGDEQFFGPGTRLTVL.

J is TRBJ1-5 and V is TRBV5-6, with 7 bases aligning to TRBD1. The CDR3 runs 17 residues. The germline CDR1 and CDR2 sequences are SGHDT and YYEEEE. V dropped 0 bases and J dropped 1; count of bases not matched to a gene: 7. The CDR3, as DNA: TGTGCCAGCAGCTTGGCCACAGGGGCTTCCAGCAATCAGCCCCAGCATTTT. Its translation: CASSLATGASSNQPQHF.

The rearrangement links TRBV7-8 to TRBJ1-5, with D maybe TRBD1 (6 bases). The CDR3 is 15 residues long. Germline assignment: CDR1 SGHVS and CDR2 FQNEAQ. V was cut by 4 bases and J by 5 bases, with 15 bases left in between. The CDR3 spells CASSYREGSHQPQHF. CDR3 coding DNA: TGTGCCAGCAGCTACAGGGAAGGCTCACATCAGCCCCAGCATTTT.

This chain joins TRBV7-2 and TRBJ1-2; D unresolved. Germline CDR1 is SGHTA and CDR2 is FQGNSA. Deletions cut 1 base from V and 4 bases from J, with 10 bases between. The CDR3 spans 14 residues. CDR3 sequence: CASSLDGSGYGYTF. The DNA for the CDR3 is TGTGCCAGCAGCTTAGATGGGAGTGGCTATGGCTACACCTTC. Supplemented by reference TRBV7-2 and TRBJ1-2, the full variable domain reads GAGVSQSPSNKVTEKGKDVELRCDPISGHTALYWYRQSLGQGLEFLIYFQGNSAPDKSGLPSDRFSAERTGGSVSTLTIQRTQQEDSAVYLCASSLDGSGYGYTFGSGTRLTVV.

The chain uses TRBV7-9 and TRBJ2-2; D not resolved. Deletions cut 5 bases from V and 2 bases from J, with 3 bases between. The CDR3 has 12 residues. Germline loops: CDR1 SEHNR, CDR2 FQNEAQ (reference sequence). CDR3 bases: TGTGCCAGCAGCCATAACACCGGGGAGCTGTTTTTT. It codes for CASSHNTGELFF.

The V gene is TRBV18, the J gene TRBJ1-1; D perhaps matches TRBD1 (6 bases). V gave up 2 bases and J gave up 0 bases, with 7 bases separating them. The CDR3 totals 14 residues. Germline V CDR1 and CDR2: KGHSH, LQKENI. In DNA, the CDR3 is TGTGCCAGCTCACCAAACAGGGTGAACACTGAAGCTTTCTTT. This sequence encodes CASSPNRVNTEAFF. Based on the CDR3 plus reference TRBV18 and TRBJ1-1, the full variable domain is NAGVMQNPRHLVRRRGQEARLRCSPMKGHSHVYWYRQLPEEGLKFMVYLQKENIIDESGMPKERFSAEFPKEGPSILRIQQVVRGDSAAYFCASSPNRVNTEAFFGQGTRLTVV.

This chain uses TRBV5-1 with TRBJ2-2, with unresolved D. V was clipped by 0 bases and J by 1 base, with 4 bases between them. This CDR3 is 14 amino acids long. Germline assignment: CDR1 SGHRS and CDR2 YFSETQ. The CDR3 DNA reads TGCGCCAGCAGCTTGGCGGGGAACACCGGGGAGCTGTTTTTT. It codes for CASSLAGNTGELFF.

The chain recombines TRBV5-4 with TRBJ1-2; 9 bases agree with TRBD1. The CDR3 length is 14 residues. The V gene's germline CDR1 is SGHNT and CDR2 YYREEE (reference sequence). After removal of 4 bases from V and 4 bases from J, the junction contained 5 bases not matched to a gene. The CDR3 coding sequence is TGTGCCAGCAGCCACCGGGGACAGGGCTATGGCTACACCTTC. It translates to CASSHRGQGYGYTF.

The CDR3 DNA reads as TGCGCCAGCAGCTTGGGCGGCGGGGGGGCGCGTGATGAGCAGTTCTTC. It codes for CASSLGGGGARDEQFF. The chain is built from TRBV5-1 and TRBJ2-1, with TRBD2 matching 9 bases. Germline assignment: CDR1 SGHRS and CDR2 YFSETQ. Trimming removed 0 bases from V and 8 bases from J; junction bases left unmatched: 9. This CDR3 contains 16 residues.

V and J are TRBV30 and TRBJ1-2; no definite D call. CDR1 is GTSNPN and CDR2 is SVGIG in the germline V gene (reference sequence). Trimming left V 2 bases short and J 7 bases short, with 14 bases between. The CDR3 length is 13 residues. The CDR3 reads CAWSPSKRVGYTF. The DNA of the CDR3 is TGTGCCTGGAGTCCCTCCAAGCGGGTTGGCTACACCTTC.

The genes are TRBV7-2 and TRBJ2-7, with D tentatively TRBD2 (6 bases). The CDR3 contains 14 residues. V was shortened by 2 bases and J by 4 bases, with 12 bases between the two germline ends. Germline CDR1 reads SGHTA; CDR2 reads FQGNSA. The CDR3, as DNA: TGTGCCAGCAGCTTACGCGGGGTGAATTACGAGCAGTACTTC. It codes for CASSLRGVNYEQYF.

The chain joins TRBV7-9 to TRBJ2-7; tentative D call: TRBD1 (5 bases). The germline V gene has CDR1 SEHNR and CDR2 FQNEAQ (reference sequence). V was pared by 10 bases and J by 5 bases, with 15 bases between. The CDR3 extends over 12 amino acids. CDR3 in DNA: TGTGCCACCTCAGGGTTAATTCACGAGCAGTACTTC. Its protein product is CATSGLIHEQYF.

The genes are TRBV5-1 and TRBJ2-7; tentative D call: TRBD1 (6 bases). The germline V and J ends were trimmed by 4 bases and 3 bases, with 8 bases remaining between them. CDR3 size: 12 residues. Germline V CDR1 and CDR2: SGHRS, YFSETQ. CDR3 nucleotides: TGCGCCAGCAGCACGGACAGCTACGAGCAGTACTTC. Its translation is CASSTDSYEQYF.

The chain joins TRBV7-3 to TRBJ2-7; no clear D. With 6 bases removed from V and 3 bases from J, the gap between germline ends came to 6 bases. CDR3 size: 11 residues. The V gene's germline CDR1 is SGHTA and CDR2 FQGTGA. The CDR3 loop reads CASSYIYEQYF. In DNA form, the CDR3 reads TGTGCCAGCAGTTATATCTACGAGCAGTACTTC.